Listed below are T cell receptor beta chains from one sample, sequenced in a study of blood T cells in healthy people across ages. Each CDR3 protein is one row after TCRdb ran MiXCR on the 5' RACE reads. The sample has over a million distinct CDR3 sequences, 55% to 75% seen once. Sequenced input: blood. All receptors come from a man aged 18 to 35 in good health. The CDR3 runs from the conserved cysteine through the conserved F or W. The D gene is left open where the match is weak. Rows may omit the clone size; those that give it use once, few, many or a size class.

d_gene	abundance	v_gene	j_gene	CDR3aa	CDR3nt
TRBD1	-	TRBV10-3	TRBJ1-1	CAITGQGANTEAFF	TGTGCCATCACCGGACAGGGGGCGAACACTGAAGCTTTCTTT
-	-	TRBV27	TRBJ2-1	CASSLSALGSMRYNEQFF	TGTGCCAGCAGTTTATCGGCCCTAGGGTCAATGAGATACAATGAGCAGTTCTTC
-	-	TRBV11-1	TRBJ1-1	CASSIPENTEAFF	TGTGCCAGCAGTATACCAGAGAACACTGAAGCTTTCTTT
-	once	TRBV7-9	TRBJ2-5	CASRGRDWDSEETQYF	TGTGCCAGCAGGGGACGGGACTGGGACAGTGAAGAGACCCAGTACTTC
TRBD2	-	TRBV6-1	TRBJ2-7	CASRALAGVNEQYF	TGTGCCAGCAGAGCCCTAGCGGGAGTAAATGAGCAGTACTTC
-	-	TRBV6-1	TRBJ2-7	CASSEAATEQYF	TGTGCCAGCAGTGAAGCTGCGACCGAGCAGTACTTC
-	-	TRBV29-1	TRBJ1-1	CSVSSKANTEAFF	TGCAGCGTGTCATCCAAGGCGAACACTGAAGCTTTCTTT
-	-	TRBV12-3/TRBV12-4	TRBJ2-4	CASSLGERKNIEYF	TGTGCCAGCAGTTTAGGGGAACGCAAAAACATTGAGTACTTC
TRBD1	-	TRBV24-1	TRBJ1-2	CATSEPGQTTYGYTF	TGTGCCACCAGTGAACCGGGACAGACGACCTATGGCTACACCTTC
-	few	TRBV20-1	TRBJ2-3	CSAMRYPTDTQYF	TGCAGTGCTATGAGATACCCCACAGATACGCAGTATTTT
TRBD1	-	TRBV4-1	TRBJ2-5	CASSHLDRAQETQYF	TGCGCCAGCAGCCACTTAGACAGGGCCCAAGAGACCCAGTACTTC
TRBD2	-	TRBV29-1	TRBJ2-7	CSVELSSGGIISYEQYF	TGCAGCGTTGAACTGTCTAGCGGGGGGATTATCTCCTACGAGCAGTACTTC
-	few	TRBV28	TRBJ1-5	CASSLLQGISTTGIQPQHF	TGTGCCAGCAGTTTATTACAGGGTATCTCTACTACCGGCATTCAGCCCCAGCATTTT
TRBD1	-	TRBV12-3/TRBV12-4	TRBJ2-7	CASSPDRGGTYEQYF	TGTGCCAGCAGCCCTGACAGGGGGGGGACCTACGAGCAGTACTTC
-	few	TRBV27	TRBJ2-3	CASSSRVVKSDTQYF	TGTGCCAGCAGTTCCAGGGTGGTAAAATCAGATACGCAGTATTTT
TRBD1	-	TRBV3-1	TRBJ1-4	CASSRQFGQGNEKLFF	TGTGCCAGCAGCCGTCAATTCGGACAGGGTAATGAAAAACTGTTTTTT
TRBD1	-	TRBV4-1	TRBJ2-7	CASSPTARQGALGQYF	TGCGCCAGCAGCCCTACCGCACGACAGGGGGCGCTGGGGCAGTACTTC
-	-	TRBV20-1	TRBJ2-5	CSAPDWGGQETQYF	TGCAGTGCTCCGGATTGGGGCGGGCAAGAGACCCAGTACTTC
-	few	TRBV6-2/TRBV6-3	TRBJ2-2	CASSLQGTGELFF	TGTGCCAGCAGCCTACAGGGTACCGGGGAGCTGTTTTTT
-	-	TRBV9	TRBJ1-2	CASSVDQRLNYGYTF	TGTGCCAGCAGCGTAGATCAGAGGCTTAACTATGGCTACACCTTC
-	few	TRBV27	TRBJ2-7	CASKRQDHYEQYF	TGTGCCAGCAAAAGACAAGACCACTACGAGCAGTACTTC
-	-	TRBV27	TRBJ2-7	CASSTGLRLYEQYF	TGTGCCAGCAGTACAGGGTTGCGGTTGTACGAGCAGTACTTC
-	few	TRBV12-3/TRBV12-4	TRBJ2-3	CASIKPGTSRTDTQYF	TGTGCCAGCATAAAACCCGGGACATCTCGCACAGATACGCAGTATTTT
-	few	TRBV10-3	TRBJ2-3	CAINTRGSTDTQYF	TGTGCCATCAACACTCGAGGAAGCACAGATACGCAGTATTTT
TRBD1	-	TRBV6-5	TRBJ1-2	CASSRGQFDYGYTF	TGTGCCAGCAGTCGGGGACAGTTCGACTATGGCTACACCTTC
-	-	TRBV7-9	TRBJ1-4	CASSSINEKLFF	TGTGCCAGCAGCTCAATAAATGAAAAACTGTTTTTT
TRBD1	-	TRBV29-1	TRBJ2-7	CSVTGVGLTYEQYF	TGCAGCGTTACAGGGGTCGGGTTAACCTACGAGCAGTACTTC
-	once	TRBV7-2	TRBJ2-5	CASSYRRDPQETQYF	TGTGCCAGCAGCTACCGAAGGGACCCGCAAGAGACCCAGTACTTC
-	-	TRBV4-3	TRBJ2-4	CASSQVGDAKNIQYF	TGCGCCAGCAGCCAAGTGGGGGACGCCAAAAACATTCAGTACTTC
-	-	TRBV20-1	TRBJ1-2	CRCHGTNYGYTF	TGCAGATGCCACGGGACAAACTATGGCTACACCTTC
TRBD2	-	TRBV27	TRBJ2-3	CASRLIPGLAALKSTDTQYF	TGTGCCAGCAGACTCATTCCGGGACTAGCGGCGCTCAAAAGCACAGATACGCAGTATTTT
-	few	TRBV24-1	TRBJ2-5	CATSGPGAELPETQYF	TGTGCCACCAGTGGCCCCGGGGCCGAGCTTCCAGAGACCCAGTACTTC
-	few	TRBV27	TRBJ2-5	CASSQRRQETQYF	TGTGCCAGCAGTCAAAGGCGACAAGAGACCCAGTACTTC
-	-	TRBV28	TRBJ2-3	CASSWESTTQYF	TGTGCCAGCAGTTGGGAATCCACTACGCAGTATTTT
-	-	TRBV29-1	TRBJ2-1	CSSLGGFRRGVEQFF	TGCAGCTCCCTCGGAGGATTCCGGAGAGGCGTGGAGCAGTTCTTC
-	few	TRBV7-9	TRBJ2-1	CASSLTQIRYEQFF	TGTGCCAGCAGCTTAACTCAAATCCGGTATGAGCAGTTCTTC
-	-	TRBV7-2	TRBJ1-6	CASSLGPQPLHF	TGTGCCAGCAGCTTAGGCCCCCAACCCCTCCACTTT
-	-	TRBV7-9	TRBJ2-3	CASSFKSTDTQYF	TGTGCCAGCAGCTTTAAAAGCACAGATACGCAGTATTTT
TRBD2	few	TRBV15	TRBJ2-5	CATSLLAGGKTQYF	TGTGCCACCAGCTTACTAGCGGGGGGGAAGACCCAGTACTTC
-	-	TRBV7-9	TRBJ2-1	CASLGTYNEQFF	TGTGCCAGTCTGGGGACTTACAATGAGCAGTTCTTC
TRBD2	-	TRBV7-2	TRBJ2-7	CASSVLAGPHEQYF	TGTGCCAGCAGCGTCCTAGCGGGGCCCCACGAGCAGTACTTC
TRBD1	-	TRBV9	TRBJ1-2	CASSVSLKTGIYGYTF	TGTGCCAGCAGCGTCTCTCTGAAGACAGGGATCTATGGCTACACCTTC
TRBD2	few	TRBV4-1	TRBJ2-3	CASSQLSGGQYF	TGCGCCAGCAGCCAATTGAGCGGGGGGCAGTATTTT
TRBD1	few	TRBV7-9	TRBJ2-1	CASSFGDRGVDEQFF	TGTGCCAGCAGCTTTGGGGACAGGGGTGTCGATGAGCAGTTCTTC
-	-	TRBV4-1	TRBJ2-3	CASSPYYEATDTQYF	TGCGCCAGCAGCCCCTATTATGAGGCCACAGATACGCAGTATTTT
TRBD1	once	TRBV6-2/TRBV6-3	TRBJ1-6	CASSPSGTAKNSPLHF	TGTGCCAGCAGTCCTTCCGGGACAGCGAAGAATTCACCCCTCCACTTT
TRBD2	-	TRBV6-5	TRBJ2-5	CASSYYGTSGHNEQYF	TGTGCCAGCAGTTACTATGGGACTAGCGGACACAATGAGCAGTACTTC
-	-	TRBV7-9	TRBJ2-7	CASSLPALSYEQYF	TGTGCCAGCAGCTTACCTGCACTGTCCTACGAGCAGTACTTC